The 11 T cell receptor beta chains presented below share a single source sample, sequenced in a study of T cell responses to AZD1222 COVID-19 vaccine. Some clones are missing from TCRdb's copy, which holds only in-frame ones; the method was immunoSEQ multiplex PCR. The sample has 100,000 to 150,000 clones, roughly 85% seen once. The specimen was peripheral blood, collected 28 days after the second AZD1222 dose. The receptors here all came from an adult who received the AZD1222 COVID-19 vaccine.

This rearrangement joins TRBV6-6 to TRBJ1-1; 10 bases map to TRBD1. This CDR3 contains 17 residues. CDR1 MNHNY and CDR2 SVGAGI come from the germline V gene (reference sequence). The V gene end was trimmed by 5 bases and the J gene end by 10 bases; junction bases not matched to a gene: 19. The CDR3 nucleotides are TGTGCCAGCAGTCCTAACGACAGGGGGCGTTTGTTGAGGGTAGCTTTCTTT. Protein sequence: CASSPNDRGRLLRVAFF.

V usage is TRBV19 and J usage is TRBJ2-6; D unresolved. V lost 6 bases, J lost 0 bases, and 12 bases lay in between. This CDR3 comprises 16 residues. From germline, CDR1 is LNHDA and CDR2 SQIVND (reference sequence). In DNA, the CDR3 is TGTGCCAGTAGAAACCAGGAGTCCTCTGGGGCCAACGTCCTGACTTTC. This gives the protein CASRNQESSGANVLTF. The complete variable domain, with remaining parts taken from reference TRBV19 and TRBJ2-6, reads DGGITQSPKYLFRKEGQNVTLSCEQNLNHDAMYWYRQDPGQGLRLIYYSQIVNDFQKGDIAEGYSVSREKKESFPLTVTSAQKNPTAFYLCASRNQESSGANVLTFGAGSRLTVL.

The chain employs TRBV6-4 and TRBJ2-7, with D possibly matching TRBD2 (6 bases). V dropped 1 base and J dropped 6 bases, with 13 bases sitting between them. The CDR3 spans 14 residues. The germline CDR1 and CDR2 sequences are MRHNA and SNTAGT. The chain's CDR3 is CASSDLGQGGEQYF. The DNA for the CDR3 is TGTGCCAGCAGTGACTTGGGGCAGGGAGGCGAGCAGTACTTC.

The CDR3 reads CAIMSGLAGDTGELFF. The CDR3 coding sequence is TGTGCCATCATGAGCGGATTAGCGGGTGACACCGGGGAGCTGTTTTTT. The chain couples TRBV10-3 to TRBJ2-2; TRBD2 matches at 7 bases. Germline CDR1 is ENHRY and CDR2 is SYGVKD. The CDR3 length is 16 residues. Trimming cost V 7 bases and J 3 bases; bases outside gene matches: 11.

This chain's CDR3 is CASSPPGLASGAYEQYF. The CDR3 coding sequence is TGTGCCAGCAGCCCCCCCGGGCTGGCTAGCGGGGCCTACGAGCAGTACTTC. The chain links TRBV5-4 to TRBJ2-7; 9 bases match TRBD2. This CDR3 is 17 amino acids long. J gave up 2 bases and V 4 bases, and 13 bases lay outside the gene matches. The V gene's germline CDR1 is SGHNT and CDR2 YYREEE (reference sequence). Looking up the rest from reference TRBV5-4 and TRBJ2-7 gives the full variable domain: ETGVTQSPTHLIKTRGQQVTLRCSSQSGHNTVSWYQQALGQGPQFIFQYYREEENGRGNFPPRFSGLQFPNYSSELNVNALELDDSALYLCASSPPGLASGAYEQYFGPGTRLTVT.

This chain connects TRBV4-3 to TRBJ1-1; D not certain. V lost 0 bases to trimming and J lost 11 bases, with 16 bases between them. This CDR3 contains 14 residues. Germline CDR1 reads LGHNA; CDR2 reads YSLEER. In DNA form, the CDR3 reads TGCGCCAGCAGCCAAGATCTGGAACTGGCCTTGGCTTTCTTT. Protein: CASSQDLELALAFF.

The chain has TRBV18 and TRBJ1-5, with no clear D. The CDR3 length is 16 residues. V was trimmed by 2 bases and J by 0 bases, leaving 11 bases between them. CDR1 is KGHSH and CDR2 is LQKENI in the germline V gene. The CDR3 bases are TGTGCCAGCTCACCAGCACACGACTATAGCAATCAGCCCCAGCATTTT. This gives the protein CASSPAHDYSNQPQHF.

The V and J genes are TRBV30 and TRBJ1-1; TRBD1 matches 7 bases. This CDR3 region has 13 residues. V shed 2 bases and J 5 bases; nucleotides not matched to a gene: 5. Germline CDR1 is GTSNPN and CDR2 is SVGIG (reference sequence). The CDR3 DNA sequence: TGTGCCTGGAGTTTAGGGGGCAGAACTGAAGCTTTCTTT. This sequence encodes CAWSLGGRTEAFF. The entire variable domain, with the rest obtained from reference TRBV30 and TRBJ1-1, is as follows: SQTIHQWPATLVQPVGSPLSLECTVEGTSNPNLYWYRQAAGRGLQLLFYSVGIGQISSEVPQNLSASRPQDRQFILSSKKLLLSDSGFYLCAWSLGGRTEAFFGQGTRLTVV.

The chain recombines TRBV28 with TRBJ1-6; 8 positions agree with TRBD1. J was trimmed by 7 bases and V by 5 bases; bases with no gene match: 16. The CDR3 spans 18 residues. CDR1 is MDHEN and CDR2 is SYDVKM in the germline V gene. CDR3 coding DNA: TGTGCCAGCAGTCTGCGGACAGGGACGGGGACGGGCAATTCACCCCTCCACTTT. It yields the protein CASSLRTGTGTGNSPLHF.

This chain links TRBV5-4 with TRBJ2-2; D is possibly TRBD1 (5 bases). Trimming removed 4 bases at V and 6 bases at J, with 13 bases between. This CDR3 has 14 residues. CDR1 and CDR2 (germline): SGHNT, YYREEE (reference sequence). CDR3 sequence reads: CASSTRTGPGELFF. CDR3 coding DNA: TGTGCCAGCAGCACCCGTACAGGACCCGGGGAGCTGTTTTTT.

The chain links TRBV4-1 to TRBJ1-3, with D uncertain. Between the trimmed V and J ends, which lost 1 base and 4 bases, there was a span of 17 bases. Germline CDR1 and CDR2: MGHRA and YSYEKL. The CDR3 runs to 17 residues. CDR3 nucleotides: TGCGCCAGCAGCCAAGGACCCGGGCCGACCCTGGGAAACACCATATATTTT. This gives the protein CASSQGPGPTLGNTIYF.